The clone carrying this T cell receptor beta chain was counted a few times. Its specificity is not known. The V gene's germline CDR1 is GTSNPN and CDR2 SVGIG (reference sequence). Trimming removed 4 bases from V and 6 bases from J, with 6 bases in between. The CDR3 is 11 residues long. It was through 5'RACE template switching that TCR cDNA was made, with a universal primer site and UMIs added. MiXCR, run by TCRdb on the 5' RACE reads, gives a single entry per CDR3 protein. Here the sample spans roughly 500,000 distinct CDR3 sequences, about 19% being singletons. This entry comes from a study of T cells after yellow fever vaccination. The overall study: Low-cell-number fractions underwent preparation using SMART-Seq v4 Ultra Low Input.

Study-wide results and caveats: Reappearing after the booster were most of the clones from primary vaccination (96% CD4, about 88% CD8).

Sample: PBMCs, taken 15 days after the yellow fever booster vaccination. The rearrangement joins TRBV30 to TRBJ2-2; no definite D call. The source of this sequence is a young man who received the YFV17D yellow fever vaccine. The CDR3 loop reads CAWMASGELFF. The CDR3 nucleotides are TGTGCCTGGATGGCCTCCGGGGAGCTGTTTTTT.